The 9 T cell receptor beta chains listed next were all sequenced from one sample in a study of blood T cell repertoires in COVID-19. Profiling relied on immunoSEQ multiplex PCR, and the TCRdb table lists in-frame clones only, not all of them. The sample has about 170,000 clones; more than 70% are singletons. Sequenced: peripheral blood. Receptor source: a man aged 50 or older with active or convalescent COVID-19.

V is TRBV18 and J is TRBJ2-5, with D maybe TRBD2 (6 bases). Germline CDR1 reads KGHSH; CDR2 reads LQKENI. The CDR3 length is 16 residues. V lost 3 bases and J lost 1, with 15 bases in between. CDR3 amino acids: CASSPLGGSLQETQYF. The CDR3 region has the DNA TGTGCCAGCTCACCTTTGGGGGGTAGCCTCCAAGAGACCCAGTACTTC.

The chain links TRBV19 to TRBJ1-6; no reliable D call. CDR1 and CDR2 (germline): LNHDA, SQIVND (reference sequence). Trimming took off 3 bases at V and 7 bases at J, with 16 bases between the two ends. CDR3 size: 16 residues. CDR3 sequence (DNA): TGTGCCAGTAGTATTCGTTCCGGGGAGGGAAATTCACCCCTCCACTTT. Amino acid sequence: CASSIRSGEGNSPLHF.

The chain combines TRBV3-1 (or the pseudogene TRBV3-2) with TRBJ1-1; D is ambiguous. The CDR3 loop spans 13 amino acids. The V gene's germline CDR1 is LGHDT and CDR2 YNNKEL (reference sequence). The ends were cut back, 2 bases at V and 2 bases at J, with 6 bases in the middle. The CDR3 region has the DNA TGTGCCAGCAGCCAACTTAAAAACACTGAAGCTTTCTTT. This translates into CASSQLKNTEAFF.

The chain is built from TRBV5-4 and TRBJ1-6; perhaps TRBD1 as D (5 bases). The CDR3 has 16 amino acids. Germline V gives CDR1 SGHNT, CDR2 YYREEE (reference sequence). The V gene lost 5 bases and the J gene lost 7 bases, with 19 bases spanning the gap. The CDR3 sequence is CASRRIGGAGNSPLHF. In DNA form, the CDR3 reads TGTGCCAGCAGACGAATCGGGGGTGCAGGAAATTCACCCCTCCACTTT.

V gene TRBV30 combines with J gene TRBJ1-2, with D possibly TRBD1 on 5 matching bases. Germline assignment: CDR1 GTSNPN and CDR2 SVGIG (reference sequence). The CDR3 runs to 15 residues. V was clipped by 0 bases and J by 1 base, with 12 bases between them. The CDR3 is CAWSVGGNFNYGYTF. DNA of the CDR3: TGTGCCTGGAGTGTCGGGGGAAACTTTAACTATGGCTACACCTTC. The complete variable domain, with remaining parts taken from reference TRBV30 and TRBJ1-2, reads SQTIHQWPATLVQPVGSPLSLECTVEGTSNPNLYWYRQAAGRGLQLLFYSVGIGQISSEVPQNLSASRPQDRQFILSSKKLLLSDSGFYLCAWSVGGNFNYGYTFGSGTRLTVV.

In its sample, this clone was seen once. The gene calls are TRBV7-3 and TRBJ2-3; 7 bases match TRBD1. CDR1 is SGHTA and CDR2 is FQGTGA in the germline V gene. The length of the CDR3 is 15 residues. V shed 5 bases and J 0 bases; nucleotides not matched to a gene: 5. This CDR3 reads CASSPGGISTDTQYF. The CDR3 nucleotides read TGTGCCAGCAGCCCAGGGGGTATAAGCACAGATACGCAGTATTTT.

The chain carries TRBV5-6 and TRBJ1-2; no reliable D call. Trimming took off 2 bases at V and 4 bases at J, with 9 bases between the two ends. The CDR3 totals 13 residues. The germline gives CDR1 SGHDT, CDR2 YYEEEE. DNA for the CDR3: TGTGCCAGCAGCTTCCAGGCTGTCTATGGCTACACCTTC. Protein product: CASSFQAVYGYTF. Filled out from reference TRBV5-6 and TRBJ1-2, the complete variable domain reads DAGVTQSPTHLIKTRGQQVTLRCSPKSGHDTVSWYQQALGQGPQFIFQYYEEEERQRGNFPDRFSGHQFPNYSSELNVNALLLGDSALYLCASSFQAVYGYTFGSGTRLTVV.

J is TRBJ1-6 and V is TRBV2; TRBD1 might be the D (6 bases). Germline CDR1 is SNHLY and CDR2 is FYNNEI. CDR3 length equals 14 residues. With 7 bases removed from V and 5 bases from J, the gap between germline ends came to 12 bases. The CDR3 region is CASNLGQNNSPLHF. The CDR3 coding sequence is TGTGCCAGCAATTTGGGACAAAATAATTCACCCCTCCACTTT.

The rearrangement links TRBV19 to TRBJ2-1, with TRBD1 as a possible D gene (5 bases). V was trimmed by 6 bases and J by 9 bases, leaving 9 bases between them. CDR3 length equals 11 residues. Germline V CDR1 and CDR2: LNHDA, SQIVND (reference sequence). This chain's CDR3 is CASRRRGEQFF. The CDR3 nucleotides are TGTGCCAGTAGGAGAAGGGGTGAGCAGTTCTTC.